A selection of T cell receptor beta chains follows, all from one sample in a study of PD-L1 blockade in urothelial cancer. Assay used: immunoSEQ multiplex PCR; TCRdb lists only in-frame clones, some missing. The sample records about 72,000 clones, almost 90% being singletons. The sequences come from PBMCs, collected around atezolizumab (anti-PD-L1) treatment. The receptors originated from a man between 70 and 80 years old with urothelial cancer. Both conserved end residues are part of each CDR3. Each record gives: V gene, J gene, CDR3 protein.

V: TRBV9
J: TRBJ2-3
CDR3: CASSGLAGGPNTQYF

V: TRBV7-3
J: TRBJ2-3
CDR3: CASSSQGITDTQYF

V: TRBV19
J: TRBJ2-2
CDR3: CASSPSGGNTGELFF

V: TRBV5-1
J: .
CDR3: CASSRGQGDEQYF

V: TRBV7-2
J: TRBJ2-7
CDR3: CASSLTFPGTSGDYEQYF

V: TRBV6-1
J: TRBJ2-5
CDR3: CASRVRGETQYF

V: TRBV10-2
J: TRBJ2-1
CDR3: CASSDSGKSYNEQFF

V: TRBV10-1
J: TRBJ2-3
CDR3: CASSPGTGTDTQYF

V: TRBV6-6
J: TRBJ2-5
CDR3: CASSGVGETQYF

V: TRBV28
J: TRBJ2-7
CDR3: CASITIAGAYEQYF

V: TRBV4-1
J: TRBJ2-7
CDR3: CASSQEDRDRAYEQYF

V: TRBV7-9
J: TRBJ1-1
CDR3: CASSSQVLAEAFF

V: TRBV11-2
J: TRBJ1-3
CDR3: CASSTGGIGSGNTIYF